This TCR beta chain was recovered during a study of technical replicates of blood from a handful of donors (TCRdb year 2017). Its CDR3 holds 14 amino acids, cysteine through phenylalanine. Only CDR3 DNA is held: 42 bases, read in frame from base 1. V is cut by 4 bases and J by 0 bases, and the space between the germline ends is 10 bases. CDR1 and CDR2 are drawn from the germline V gene: SGDLS, YYNGEE. The library came from the immunoSEQ multiplex PCR assay. The table comes from immuneACCESS by way of TCRdb, which keeps in-frame sequences with V and J called. Part of the clones is missing from these tables; in studies checked, under half for an unresolved V gene and the rest for unknown reasons. This sample lists 50,000 or so clones; around nine tenths were detected once. Of the sample, about 3.8% falls within the top ten clones. Notes on this clone: Its antigen is not yet known. The sample holds no much larger clone one base away, and base qualities are not on file.

Sequences were obtained from PBMCs. Recombination linked TRBV9 to TRBJ1-1, with the identity of the D gene unclear. This clonotype originated in a human donor in good health. Some clones in this sample may be carry-over from other donors' samples. The CDR3 loop reads CASSKQTLNTEAFF. The nucleotides are TGTGCCAGCAGCAAACAGACCTTGAACACTGAAGCTTTCTTT. Where the CDR3 stops, the reference TRBV9 and TRBJ1-1 genes take over; the full variable domain is DSGVTQTPKHLITATGQRVTLRCSPRSGDLSVYWYQQSLDQGLQFLIQYYNGEERAKGNILERFSAQQFPDLHSELNLSSLELGDSALYFCASSKQTLNTEAFFGQGTRLTVV.